Ten or more counts support the clone carrying this T cell receptor beta chain. The antigen is not known. Unique molecular identifiers were used to barcode this TCRbeta library. One entry per CDR3 protein results from TCRdb running MiXCR on the PCR reads. The repertoire holds 330,000 or so distinct CDR3 sequences, about 7.3% seen once, with around 10% in the top ten. Trimming took 3 bases from V and 4 from J; bases not matched to a gene: 5. Germline loops: CDR1 SGHRS, CDR2 YFSETQ. This CDR3 is 14 amino acids long. This sample was taken from a study of T-cell reconstitution after alpha-beta-depleted transplantation in children. General study points: Surviving recipient T cells and thymic progenitors produced the high day-60 TCRbeta diversity seen in some patients. After one year, T-cell counts and TCRbeta diversity mostly came from new T cells.

The sample here was peripheral blood, taken 360 days after TCRalphabeta/CD19-depleted stem cell transplant. The V call is TRBV5-1, the J call TRBJ1-1, with 8 bases matching TRBD1. The origin of this receptor is a female patient aged 2-10 years who had a stem cell transplant for Fanconi anemia, so the T cells may come from the graft donor. The CDR3 DNA reads TGCGCCAGCAGCTCCAGGGGGCCGAGCACTGAAGCTTTCTTT. It specifies CASSSRGPSTEAFF.